This TCR beta chain was sequenced during a study of T cells in Graves' hyperthyroidism and ophthalmopathy. Study-level results: Ophthalmopathy got predicted by the model a median about 6.7 months before its onset.

A word on this clonotype: What it binds is not known.

CDR1 and CDR2 from the germline V gene are LNHDA and SQIVND (reference sequence). J was trimmed by 7 bases and V by 3 bases; bases with no gene match: 8. The CDR3 totals 16 residues. RNA transcripts yielded amplified TCR beta CDR3 regions. HTBI primers drove first-round RT-PCR of the TCR CDR3. TCRdb itself ran the multiplex PCR reads through MiXCR, one entry per CDR3 protein. Among approximately 620,000 distinct CDR3 sequences listed, approximately 16% were seen once. V gene TRBV19 combines with J gene TRBJ1-5, with TRBD1 matching 11 bases. Sequenced sample: blood. This receptor was identified in a woman between 35 and 50 years old with Graves' ophthalmopathy. CDR3 region: CASSIPRTGGFQPQHF. The CDR3 DNA reads as TGTGCCAGTAGTATCCCCCGGACAGGGGGCTTCCAGCCCCAGCATTTT.